This TCR beta chain was profiled in a study of shared clonotypes between healthy human individuals. Across the whole study: Three plates each covered CD4 naive and memory; CD8 naive two, CD8 memory one. Findings and limits, study-wide: The diversity represented, both genetic and in exposure history, was limited by few donors. Generation of non-shared clonotypes was less probable than generation of clonotypes shared by all four donors.

Several immunoSEQ plates held equal portions of the genomic DNA taken from each subset. Data came from immunoSEQ multiplex PCR; TCRdb stores just in-frame clones and leaves some out. The data contain about 2 million clones, over 85% of them seen just once; the ten biggest clones take up 1.2%. With V trimmed by 3 bases and J by 2 bases, 9 bases remained unmatched. The germline CDR1 and CDR2 sequences are SGHRS and YFSETQ. The CDR3 has 17 amino acids. Note on this clone: Its cognate antigen is unknown.

Naive CD8 cells, CD45RO-negative and positively selected for CCR7, excluded terminally differentiated effector memory CD45RA+ cells. The source is a man between 18 and 29 years old in good health. The chain carries TRBV5-1 and TRBJ2-2; TRBD2 aligns across 8 bases. The sequenced sample consisted of naive CD8+ T cells sorted from blood. CDR3 DNA sequence: TGCGCCAGCAGCTCTCCAATGGTAGCGGGAAACACCGGGGAGCTGTTTTTT. This sequence encodes CASSSPMVAGNTGELFF.